This is a list of T cell receptor beta chains from one sample in a study of OX40 agonist ivuxolimab in advanced cancers. Generated by immunoSEQ multiplex PCR, the TCRdb table keeps only in-frame clones and is missing some. The sample holds 60,000 or so clones, about nine tenths seen once. The material sequenced was CD4+ or CD8+ T cells sorted from blood, taken in a trial of the OX40 agonist ivuxolimab. These receptors were taken from an adult with an advanced solid tumor such as melanoma, head and neck, liver or kidney cancer. Each CDR3 is given with its conserved first and last residue. D genes are given only for firm matches. Not all rows give a size; the values are once, few, many and, for expanded clones, a class.

j_gene: TRBJ2-1; v_gene: TRBV7-2; d_gene: TRBD1; abundance: NA; CDR3nt: TGTGCCAGCAGCTCCACGACTTACAGGGGCAATGAGCAGTTCTTC; CDR3aa: CASSSTTYRGNEQFF
j_gene: TRBJ1-5; v_gene: TRBV6-1; d_gene: NA; abundance: NA; CDR3nt: TGTGCCAGCAGAGGACCCGATCAGCCCCAGCATTTT; CDR3aa: CASRGPDQPQHF
j_gene: TRBJ1-1; v_gene: TRBV6-6; d_gene: NA; abundance: NA; CDR3nt: TGTGCCAGCAGTGCCGGGACCTTGAACACTGAAGCTTTCTTT; CDR3aa: CASSAGTLNTEAFF
j_gene: TRBJ2-7; v_gene: TRBV21-1; d_gene: NA; abundance: NA; CDR3nt: TGTGCCAGCAGCAAAGCGCTTGGGCGGGAGGACTACGAGCAGTACTTC; CDR3aa: CASSKALGREDYEQYF
j_gene: TRBJ2-7; v_gene: TRBV29-1; d_gene: TRBD2; abundance: NA; CDR3nt: TGCAGCGTTGGGAATAGCGGGAGTGGTCAGTACTTC; CDR3aa: CSVGNSGSGQYF
j_gene: TRBJ2-1; v_gene: TRBV7-9; d_gene: TRBD1; abundance: NA; CDR3nt: TGTGCCAGCAGCTTGGGGACAGGGAGGTACAATGAGCAGTTCTTC; CDR3aa: CASSLGTGRYNEQFF
j_gene: TRBJ1-2; v_gene: TRBV4-1; d_gene: NA; abundance: NA; CDR3nt: TGCGCCAGCAGCCAAGATGCAGGGATTGGAATTTTAGGCTATGGCTACACCTTC; CDR3aa: CASSQDAGIGILGYGYTF
j_gene: TRBJ2-2; v_gene: TRBV15; d_gene: NA; abundance: few; CDR3nt: TGTGCCACCAGCAGAGGCGAGGGGCGTACCGGGGAGCTGTTTTTT; CDR3aa: CATSRGEGRTGELFF
j_gene: TRBJ2-1; v_gene: TRBV5-4; d_gene: TRBD2; abundance: NA; CDR3nt: TGTGCCAGCAGCCGGACTAGCGGGACGAGCTCCTACAATGAGCAGTTCTTC; CDR3aa: CASSRTSGTSSYNEQFF
j_gene: TRBJ2-5; v_gene: TRBV11-2; d_gene: NA; abundance: NA; CDR3nt: TGTGCCAGCAGCTTCCCGTCTGAGGGTCGCAAGACCCAGTACTTC; CDR3aa: CASSFPSEGRKTQYF
j_gene: TRBJ1-4; v_gene: TRBV5-1; d_gene: TRBD1; abundance: NA; CDR3nt: TGCGCCAGCAGCTTGTCTGGGACAGGGGGTACTGAAAAACTGTTTTTT; CDR3aa: CASSLSGTGGTEKLFF
j_gene: TRBJ1-1; v_gene: TRBV6-5; d_gene: TRBD1; abundance: NA; CDR3nt: TGTGCCAGCAGTTACACCGGACAGGGTTGGGATGAAGCTTTCTTT; CDR3aa: CASSYTGQGWDEAFF
j_gene: TRBJ2-5; v_gene: TRBV28; d_gene: NA; abundance: few; CDR3nt: TGTGCCAGCGCCCGGCCTGTAGAGACCCAGTACTTC; CDR3aa: CASARPVETQYF
j_gene: TRBJ2-5; v_gene: TRBV28; d_gene: NA; abundance: NA; CDR3nt: TGTGCCAGCAGCTTACCGAGAGGTTGGGAGACCCAGTACTTC; CDR3aa: CASSLPRGWETQYF
j_gene: TRBJ2-7; v_gene: TRBV11-2; d_gene: NA; abundance: NA; CDR3nt: TGTGCCAGCAGCTTCGGTTTGAACTACGAGCAGTACTTC; CDR3aa: CASSFGLNYEQYF
j_gene: TRBJ2-7; v_gene: TRBV9; d_gene: TRBD1; abundance: NA; CDR3nt: TGTGCCAGCAGCGTGACGGGACAGGGGACCTACGAGCAGTACTTC; CDR3aa: CASSVTGQGTYEQYF
j_gene: TRBJ2-2; v_gene: TRBV4-1; d_gene: TRBD1; abundance: few; CDR3nt: TGCGCCAGCAGTCTGGTACAGGGGGGCACCGGGGAGCTGTTTTTT; CDR3aa: CASSLVQGGTGELFF
j_gene: TRBJ2-5; v_gene: TRBV27; d_gene: NA; abundance: NA; CDR3nt: TGTGCCAGCAGTAGAGGCGAGACCCAGTACTTC; CDR3aa: CASSRGETQYF
j_gene: TRBJ2-2; v_gene: TRBV27; d_gene: TRBD2; abundance: NA; CDR3nt: TGTGCCAGCAGTTCCCCCACCGGGACTAGCGGACAGAACACCGGGGAGCTGTTTTTT; CDR3aa: CASSSPTGTSGQNTGELFF
j_gene: TRBJ1-2; v_gene: TRBV19; d_gene: NA; abundance: NA; CDR3nt: TGTGCCAGTTCCGCGAATTATGGCTACACCTTC; CDR3aa: CASSANYGYTF
j_gene: TRBJ2-1; v_gene: TRBV19; d_gene: TRBD2; abundance: few; CDR3nt: TGTGCCAGTAGTAAACTAGCGGGAGGGACGGGATACAATGAGCAGTTCTTC; CDR3aa: CASSKLAGGTGYNEQFF
j_gene: TRBJ1-4; v_gene: TRBV5-1; d_gene: NA; abundance: NA; CDR3nt: TGCGCCAGCAGCTTGGTCGCCGGGGTTGCTAATGAAAAACTGTTTTTT; CDR3aa: CASSLVAGVANEKLFF
j_gene: TRBJ2-7; v_gene: TRBV11-2; d_gene: TRBD1; abundance: NA; CDR3nt: TGTGCCAGCAGGGGGACAGGAAAACCCTACGAGCAGTACTTC; CDR3aa: CASRGTGKPYEQYF
j_gene: TRBJ2-1; v_gene: TRBV9; d_gene: TRBD2; abundance: NA; CDR3nt: TGTGCCAGCAGCGTAGAGGGACTAGCGGGATTTGAGCAGTTCTTC; CDR3aa: CASSVEGLAGFEQFF
j_gene: TRBJ1-5; v_gene: TRBV25-1; d_gene: NA; abundance: NA; CDR3nt: TGTGCCAGCAGTGAGTTTGGGACACCCGGTCAGCCCCAGCATTTT; CDR3aa: CASSEFGTPGQPQHF
j_gene: TRBJ2-3; v_gene: TRBV30; d_gene: TRBD2; abundance: NA; CDR3nt: TGTGCCTGGAGTCCGGGGGGGTCAACAGATACGCAGTATTTT; CDR3aa: CAWSPGGSTDTQYF
j_gene: TRBJ1-5; v_gene: TRBV6-6; d_gene: NA; abundance: NA; CDR3nt: TGTGCCAGCAGCTCAATCGGGCCAATCAATCAGCCCCAGCATTTT; CDR3aa: CASSSIGPINQPQHF
j_gene: TRBJ2-5; v_gene: TRBV23-1; d_gene: TRBD2; abundance: NA; CDR3nt: TGCGCCAGCAGCTCCCTCCCGAGGTCCCGGGAGGTGGGTGAGACCCAGTACTTC; CDR3aa: CASSSLPRSREVGETQYF
j_gene: TRBJ1-2; v_gene: TRBV7-9; d_gene: NA; abundance: NA; CDR3nt: TGTGCCAGCAGCTTAGGGTTGGTTAACTATGGCTACACCTTC; CDR3aa: CASSLGLVNYGYTF
j_gene: TRBJ1-4; v_gene: TRBV7-9; d_gene: NA; abundance: NA; CDR3nt: TGTGCCAGCAGCCGCCGGGACACGGCGGCTGAAAAACTGTTTTTT; CDR3aa: CASSRRDTAAEKLFF
j_gene: TRBJ1-1; v_gene: TRBV4-2; d_gene: TRBD1; abundance: NA; CDR3nt: TGTGCCAGCAGTTATTGGGCAGGGGGCGCGGGCTTGAACACTGAAGCTTTCTTT; CDR3aa: CASSYWAGGAGLNTEAFF
j_gene: TRBJ2-2; v_gene: TRBV21-1; d_gene: NA; abundance: NA; CDR3nt: TGTGCCAGCTCCGACACGAACACCGGGGAGCTGTTTTTT; CDR3aa: CASSDTNTGELFF
j_gene: TRBJ1-6; v_gene: TRBV11-2; d_gene: NA; abundance: NA; CDR3nt: TGTGCCAGCAGCTTCAAAGCGGGTTCACCCCTCCACTTT; CDR3aa: CASSFKAGSPLHF
j_gene: TRBJ2-7; v_gene: TRBV15; d_gene: NA; abundance: NA; CDR3nt: TGTGCCACCAGCAGAGCCGGGATAGGTTACGAGCAGTACTTC; CDR3aa: CATSRAGIGYEQYF
j_gene: TRBJ2-1; v_gene: TRBV5-5; d_gene: NA; abundance: NA; CDR3nt: TGTGCCAGCAGCTCCCGGCTAGACGGTAATGAGCAGTTCTTC; CDR3aa: CASSSRLDGNEQFF
j_gene: TRBJ1-6; v_gene: TRBV5-1; d_gene: NA; abundance: NA; CDR3nt: TGCGCCAGCAGCTTGTTGACAGATAATTCACCCCTCCACTTT; CDR3aa: CASSLLTDNSPLHF
j_gene: TRBJ2-7; v_gene: TRBV28; d_gene: NA; abundance: NA; CDR3nt: TGTGCCAGCAGGGATAGGAGGGAACTCTACGAGCAGTACTTC; CDR3aa: CASRDRRELYEQYF
j_gene: TRBJ2-2; v_gene: TRBV10-2; d_gene: NA; abundance: few; CDR3nt: TGCGCCAGCAGTGAGTGGGGCGGGGCGAACACCGGGGAGCTGTTTTTT; CDR3aa: CASSEWGGANTGELFF
j_gene: TRBJ2-1; v_gene: TRBV18; d_gene: TRBD2; abundance: NA; CDR3nt: TGTGCCAGCTCATTTAGGACTAGCGTGTCCAATGAGCAGTTCTTC; CDR3aa: CASSFRTSVSNEQFF
j_gene: TRBJ2-5; v_gene: TRBV19; d_gene: TRBD1; abundance: NA; CDR3nt: TGTGCCAGTAGTTCCACGGACAGGGGCCGGGGGATGGCCCAGTACTTC; CDR3aa: CASSSTDRGRGMAQYF
j_gene: TRBJ2-6; v_gene: TRBV5-4; d_gene: NA; abundance: NA; CDR3nt: TGTGCCAGCAGCTTGCCGGGAGTTAACTCTGGGGCCAACGTCCTGACTTTC; CDR3aa: CASSLPGVNSGANVLTF
j_gene: TRBJ2-7; v_gene: TRBV30; d_gene: TRBD2; abundance: once; CDR3nt: TGTGCCTGGAGCCGGGGGGGAACCTACGAGCAGTACTTC; CDR3aa: CAWSRGGTYEQYF
j_gene: TRBJ1-6; v_gene: TRBV19; d_gene: NA; abundance: NA; CDR3nt: TGTGCCAGTAGTTCGACGTGGGACCCCGGTAATTCACCCCTCCACTTT; CDR3aa: CASSSTWDPGNSPLHF
j_gene: TRBJ1-3; v_gene: TRBV19; d_gene: NA; abundance: NA; CDR3nt: TGTGCCAGTATCAGCGACGGTACCTCTGGAAACACCATATATTTT; CDR3aa: CASISDGTSGNTIYF
j_gene: TRBJ2-7; v_gene: TRBV10-3; d_gene: NA; abundance: NA; CDR3nt: TGTGCCATCGGTACAGACCTACGAGGGCAGTACTTC; CDR3aa: CAIGTDLRGQYF
j_gene: TRBJ1-3; v_gene: TRBV30; d_gene: NA; abundance: NA; CDR3nt: TGTGCCTGGAGAAATAGGCAGTTCAGCTCTGGAAACACCATATATTTT; CDR3aa: CAWRNRQFSSGNTIYF
j_gene: TRBJ2-7; v_gene: TRBV5-4; d_gene: TRBD2; abundance: NA; CDR3nt: TGTGCCAGCAGCTTGCCCTCAACTAGCGGGAGGGCCTTC; CDR3aa: CASSLPSTSGRAF
j_gene: TRBJ2-7; v_gene: TRBV7-9; d_gene: NA; abundance: NA; CDR3nt: TGTGCCAGCAGCGTGGGACTGAGGAGCTCCTACGAGCAGTACTTC; CDR3aa: CASSVGLRSSYEQYF
j_gene: TRBJ1-5; v_gene: TRBV2; d_gene: NA; abundance: few; CDR3nt: TGTGCCAGCAGGGGGGCCCCCAACCGGCCCCAGCATTTT; CDR3aa: CASRGAPNRPQHF
j_gene: TRBJ2-5; v_gene: TRBV28; d_gene: TRBD1; abundance: NA; CDR3nt: TGTGCCAGCAGTATGACAGGGGAAGAGACCCAGTACTTC; CDR3aa: CASSMTGEETQYF
j_gene: TRBJ1-5; v_gene: TRBV2; d_gene: NA; abundance: NA; CDR3nt: TGTGCCAGCAGCGCCCTGAATAGCAATCAGCCCCAGCATTTT; CDR3aa: CASSALNSNQPQHF
j_gene: TRBJ2-6; v_gene: TRBV7-3; d_gene: NA; abundance: NA; CDR3nt: TGTGCCAGCAGCCCCATCGGACTGTCAGGGGCCAACGTCCTGACTTTC; CDR3aa: CASSPIGLSGANVLTF
j_gene: TRBJ1-4; v_gene: TRBV28; d_gene: NA; abundance: NA; CDR3nt: TGTGCCAGCAGTCAGCGCGATGAAAAACTGTTTTTT; CDR3aa: CASSQRDEKLFF
j_gene: TRBJ2-7; v_gene: TRBV6-5; d_gene: NA; abundance: NA; CDR3nt: TGTGCCACCTCTGGCGGAGAGACCTACGAGCAGTACTTC; CDR3aa: CATSGGETYEQYF
j_gene: TRBJ1-1; v_gene: TRBV7-2; d_gene: TRBD1; abundance: NA; CDR3nt: TGTGCCAGCAGCTCCGACAGGGGTTACACTGAAGCTTTCTTT; CDR3aa: CASSSDRGYTEAFF
j_gene: TRBJ2-6; v_gene: TRBV11-3; d_gene: NA; abundance: NA; CDR3nt: TGTGCCAGCAGCTTGGCCTACGCCCAGTCTGGGGCCAACGTCCTGACTTTC; CDR3aa: CASSLAYAQSGANVLTF
j_gene: TRBJ2-1; v_gene: TRBV12-2; d_gene: NA; abundance: once; CDR3nt: TGTGCAAGTCGCCTAGGGACTAGCGGGAGTTGGTACAATGAGCAGTTCTTC; CDR3aa: CASRLGTSGSWYNEQFF
j_gene: TRBJ2-7; v_gene: TRBV2; d_gene: NA; abundance: NA; CDR3nt: TGTGCCAGCAGTGGGACAGAGCTATCCTACGAGCAGTACTTC; CDR3aa: CASSGTELSYEQYF
j_gene: TRBJ1-1; v_gene: TRBV6-1; d_gene: TRBD1; abundance: NA; CDR3nt: TGTGCCAGCAGTGACAGGGGGCGGATCACTGAAGCTTTCTTT; CDR3aa: CASSDRGRITEAFF
j_gene: TRBJ1-5; v_gene: TRBV4-1; d_gene: TRBD1; abundance: NA; CDR3nt: TGCGCCAGCAGCCAAGATTTCTCTGGGACAGCTAGCAATCAGCCCCAGCATTTT; CDR3aa: CASSQDFSGTASNQPQHF